A selection of T cell receptor beta chains follows, all from one sample in a study. TCRdb itself ran the RT-PCR reads through MiXCR, one entry per CDR3 protein. This sample carries about 700,000 distinct CDR3 sequences, 11% to 15% of them seen once, and the ten largest clones take around 3.3%. Specimen: memory CD4+ T cells from blood. The receptors were sampled from a female donor in good health, serving as a healthy control. Both conserved end residues are part of each CDR3. The D gene is left open where the match is weak. Clone size is given for some rows only: seen once, a few or many times, or a class if the clone is expanded.

v_call	d_call	clone_size	j_call	cdr3_nt	cdr3_aa
TRBV4-2	-	few	TRBJ1-5	TGTGCCAGCAGCCAAGATCTCGCGGTACCCCATCAGCCCCAGCATTTT	CASSQDLAVPHQPQHF
TRBV27	TRBD2	many	TRBJ2-5	TGTGCCAGCGCAATAGGGACTAGCGGGGCCCAAGAGACCCAGTACTTC	CASAIGTSGAQETQYF
TRBV12-3/TRBV12-4	-	-	TRBJ1-1	TGTGCCAGCAGCCTCGGGAAAGCCACTGAAGCTTTCTTT	CASSLGKATEAFF
TRBV12-3/TRBV12-4	-	-	TRBJ2-6	TGTGCCAGCAGTTTAGCGCTCAGGGGGGTGGCTGCTGGGGCCAACGTCCTGACTTTC	CASSLALRGVAAGANVLTF
TRBV20-1	TRBD2	-	TRBJ2-3	TGCAGTGCTAGAGAGGGCGGGAGTATGACAGATACGCAGTATTTT	CSAREGGSMTDTQYF
TRBV20-1	-	many	TRBJ2-3	TGCAGTGCTTATCAGGGGTTGTCCACAGATACGCAGTATTTT	CSAYQGLSTDTQYF
TRBV10-3	TRBD2	many	TRBJ2-7	TGTGCCATCAGTGAGCCCGGGACTAGCGGGACGCGGGAGCAGTACTTC	CAISEPGTSGTREQYF
TRBV9	-	few	TRBJ2-3	TGTGCCAGCAGCGTAGGGGGTTGGGCAGATACGCAGTATTTT	CASSVGGWADTQYF
TRBV6-5	-	many	TRBJ1-6	TGTGCCAGCCGAACCGGGGCGTCGGATTCACCCCTCCACTTT	CASRTGASDSPLHF
TRBV20-1	TRBD2	many	TRBJ2-1	TGCAGGGGACTAGCGATCGAGTACAATGAGCAGTTCTTC	CRGLAIEYNEQFF
TRBV11-1	TRBD2	-	TRBJ2-4	TGTGCCAGCAGCTTAGCCGCCGGACTAGGATCCCAAAACATTCAGTACTTC	CASSLAAGLGSQNIQYF
TRBV3-1	TRBD1	few	TRBJ2-2	TGTGCCAGCAGCAGACAGGGCATTAACACCGGGGAGCTGTTTTTT	CASSRQGINTGELFF
TRBV15	TRBD1	-	TRBJ2-5	TGTGCCACCAGCAGAACAGGACAGGGGGCGCGGGAGACCCAGTACTTC	CATSRTGQGARETQYF
TRBV9	-	-	TRBJ2-1	TGTGCCAGCAGCGTAGATGGGTCTTCGAGCTACAATGAGCAGTTCTTC	CASSVDGSSSYNEQFF
TRBV19	-	-	TRBJ2-1	TGTGCCACCCGTCTATCTTCCTACAATGAGCAGTTCTTC	CATRLSSYNEQFF
TRBV6-5	TRBD1	-	TRBJ2-1	TGTGCCAGCAAGACAGGGGGTATCAATGAGCAGTTCTTC	CASKTGGINEQFF
TRBV6-5	TRBD1	-	TRBJ2-1	TGTGCCAGCAGTTTCTACTCCGGGACAGGATACTACAATGAGCAGTTCTTC	CASSFYSGTGYYNEQFF
TRBV6-5	-	few	TRBJ1-4	TGTGCCAGCAGTAGCGTGGCTCGGGGCTACAATGAAAAACTGTTTTTT	CASSSVARGYNEKLFF
TRBV7-2	-	-	TRBJ2-3	TGTGCCAGCAGCTCCTGGGCTAGCGTAACAGATACGCAGTATTTT	CASSSWASVTDTQYF
TRBV7-2	-	many	TRBJ1-1	TGTGCCAGCAGCTTAAGGAGGGGAACTGAAGCTTTCTTT	CASSLRRGTEAFF
TRBV6-5	-	many	TRBJ2-7	TGTGCCAGCAGTTACGTTAGCGCCCAGGACGAGCAGTACTTC	CASSYVSAQDEQYF
TRBV6-2/TRBV6-3	-	many	TRBJ2-7	TGTGCCAGCAGTTACGACAGAGTACAGTACTTC	CASSYDRVQYF
TRBV6-5	TRBD1	once	TRBJ2-7	TGTGCCAGCAGTAGCAAACCAGGGGGCGAGCAGTACTTC	CASSSKPGGEQYF
TRBV2	-	-	TRBJ2-3	TGTGCCAGCGGCTGGCAGGTCTCCACAGATACGCAGTATTTT	CASGWQVSTDTQYF
TRBV15	-	few	TRBJ2-1	TGTGCCACCAGCAGACCTACAGCAGGGTACAATGAGCAGTTCTTC	CATSRPTAGYNEQFF
TRBV5-1	-	-	TRBJ2-5	TGCGCCAGCAGCATAACGGTCACTCAAGAGACCCAGTACTTC	CASSITVTQETQYF
TRBV9	-	few	TRBJ1-1	TGTGCCAGCAGCGGGAAATCGGGGGACGAAGCTTTCTTT	CASSGKSGDEAFF
TRBV12-3/TRBV12-4	-	-	TRBJ1-5	TGTGCCAGCAGTAGGGAGGGCCATAGCAATCAGCCCCAGCATTTT	CASSREGHSNQPQHF
TRBV20-1	-	few	TRBJ1-3	TGCAGTGCTAGTCGGGGGGGAACTGGAAACACCATATATTTT	CSASRGGTGNTIYF
TRBV28	-	-	TRBJ2-3	TGTGCCAGCAGTTTAACAGCGATCGAAACAGATACGCAGTATTTT	CASSLTAIETDTQYF
TRBV7-2	-	many	TRBJ2-7	TGTGCCAGCAGACCCGAGGGAGACTACGAGCAGTACTTC	CASRPEGDYEQYF
TRBV29-1	-	many	TRBJ1-2	TGCAGCGCTGCGGGGGCCTACTATGGCTACACCTTC	CSAAGAYYGYTF
TRBV28	TRBD2	-	TRBJ2-7	TGTGCCAGCCGGTTTAGGGCTAGCGGGAGCGCCTACGAGCAGTACTTC	CASRFRASGSAYEQYF
TRBV20-1	-	-	TRBJ2-1	TGCAGTGCTAGAGATTGGATGTGGGGTACCGGGAATGAGCAGTTCTTC	CSARDWMWGTGNEQFF
TRBV19	TRBD1	-	TRBJ2-3	TGTGCCAGTAGTATCACAAAAGGGACAGGGGTCAGCACAGATACGCAGTATTTT	CASSITKGTGVSTDTQYF
TRBV9	-	-	TRBJ2-1	TGTGCCAGCAGCGTAGACAGCTCCAATGAGCAGTTCTTC	CASSVDSSNEQFF
TRBV29-1	-	many	TRBJ1-1	TGCAGCGTTGAAGACATGAACACTGAAGCTTTCTTT	CSVEDMNTEAFF
TRBV25-1	TRBD1	-	TRBJ1-1	TGTGCCAGCCGAGAGACAGGGGTGAACACTGAAGCTTTCTTT	CASRETGVNTEAFF
TRBV7-2	-	many	TRBJ2-7	TGTGCCAGCAGCCCCCAGTGGGGGCACGAGCAGTACTTC	CASSPQWGHEQYF
TRBV20-1	TRBD2	-	TRBJ2-2	TGCAGTGCTAGAGGGTTTCCGGGACTAGCGGGAGTTACCGGGGAGCTGTTTTTT	CSARGFPGLAGVTGELFF
TRBV4-1	-	few	TRBJ2-7	TGCGCCAGCAGCCAACCCGGGATGGGGCTCTACGAGCAGTACTTC	CASSQPGMGLYEQYF
TRBV27	-	few	TRBJ2-7	TGTGCCAGCAGTTTGCGCCCAGGGCACGAGTACTTC	CASSLRPGHEYF
TRBV20-1	-	many	TRBJ2-1	TGCAGTGCTAGAGATTCCCCCTACAATGAGCAGTTCTTC	CSARDSPYNEQFF
TRBV7-2	TRBD2	many	TRBJ2-7	TGTGCCAGCAGCCCGGGGGGTGGCGGGACTAGCGGGACTTCGACCTACGAGCAGTACTTC	CASSPGGGGTSGTSTYEQYF
TRBV20-1	TRBD1	-	TRBJ1-2	TGCAGTGCTCGGGACAGCCTTACACCTAACTATGGCTACACCTTC	CSARDSLTPNYGYTF
TRBV10-2	TRBD1	few	TRBJ1-5	TGCGCCAGCAGTGACGACAGGGAAATCATTTTTCAGCCCCAGCATTTT	CASSDDREIIFQPQHF
TRBV12-5	TRBD2	many	TRBJ2-1	TGTGCTAGTGGCTCGGGACTAGGAGATGAGCAGTTCTTC	CASGSGLGDEQFF
TRBV20-1	-	many	TRBJ2-7	TGCAGTGCTCATTCCAGGGGCGGGACGAACTACGAGCAGTACTTC	CSAHSRGGTNYEQYF
TRBV5-1	TRBD1	many	TRBJ2-7	TGCGCCAGCAGCACCGGACAGGGGGCTTCCTACGAGCAGTACTTC	CASSTGQGASYEQYF
TRBV20-1	-	-	TRBJ2-5	TGCAGTGCTGGGGCCGGGGAGACCCAGTACTTC	CSAGAGETQYF
TRBV5-4	-	-	TRBJ1-2	TGTGCCAGCAGCTTGGCCGCCTTAGAGGGTGGCTACACCTTC	CASSLAALEGGYTF
TRBV6-5	-	few	TRBJ1-1	TGTGCCAGCAGTTACTCGATGGGTGGGGCTATGAACACTGAAGCTTTCTTT	CASSYSMGGAMNTEAFF